These 17 T cell receptor beta chains were sequenced from one sample in a study of T cells after yellow fever vaccination (dated by TCRdb to between 2018 and 2020). The treatment or condition label corresponds to: live attenuated yellow fever vaccine strain. Library preparation was by 5' RACE. The listed sequencing device is Illumina NovaSeq 6000. TCRdb applied fastp at Q25 and MiXCR to the public reads, then kept only in-frame beta chains. CDR3 protein duplicates are merged, each entry listing the most common genes and DNA. The sample profile shows around 300,000 distinct CDR3 sequences; over 3.5% of them were found once. In total, the top ten clones hold approximately 20% of the sample. Sequenced material: PBMCs, taken 15 days after the yellow fever booster vaccination. Receptors were obtained from a man aged 18-30 years who received the YFV17D yellow fever vaccine.

Only a few counts were recorded for this clonotype. CDR3 sequence (DNA): TGTGCCAGCAGTGAAGCAGCCTACACCGGGGAGCTGTTTTTT. This encodes CASSEAAYTGELFF. This chain uses TRBV25-1 with TRBJ2-2; no reliable D call. There are 14 residues in the CDR3. Germline assignment: CDR1 MGHDK and CDR2 SYGVNS. Trimming shortened V by 2 bases and J by 3 bases, and 7 bases separated the two germline ends.

The chain has TRBV14 and TRBJ2-5; D not resolved. This CDR3 has 12 residues. Trimming left V 0 bases short and J 7 bases short, with 6 bases between. The germline V gene encodes CDR1 SGHDN and CDR2 FVKESK. The CDR3 loop reads CASSQDVLTQYF. The CDR3, as DNA: TGTGCCAGCAGCCAAGACGTCTTGACCCAGTACTTC.

V usage is TRBV28 and J usage is TRBJ2-1; the match to TRBD2 covers 7 bases. The J segment lost 0 bases and the V segment lost 4 bases, leaving 15 bases of the junction unmatched. From germline, CDR1 is MDHEN and CDR2 SYDVKM. The CDR3 loop spans 19 amino acids. The CDR3 loop reads CASSSPGGTGKGSYNEQFF. The CDR3 DNA reads as TGTGCCAGCAGTTCACCCGGGGGGACGGGGAAGGGCTCCTACAATGAGCAGTTCTTC.

This clonotype was seen more than once but under ten times. This rearrangement joins TRBV5-1 to TRBJ2-5; D uncertain. V was trimmed by 4 bases and J by 5 bases, leaving 18 bases between them. Germline V gene sequence: CDR1 SGHRS, CDR2 YFSETQ. The CDR3 is 15 amino acids. CDR3 sequence: CASSLMAPELETQYF. CDR3 coding DNA: TGCGCCAGCAGCCTTATGGCCCCTGAGTTGGAGACCCAGTACTTC.

This clonotype has more than one count but fewer than ten. The chain has TRBV20-1 and TRBJ2-1, with unresolved D. The CDR3 covers 11 residues. Trimming pared 3 bases from V and 9 bases from J, leaving 9 bases between. Germline CDR1 and CDR2: DFQATT and SNEGSKA (reference sequence). CDR3 bases: TGCAGTGCTAGCCACTCCGTTGAGCAGTTCTTC. Its protein is CSASHSVEQFF.

The sample holds many counts of this clonotype. V and J are TRBV6-6 and TRBJ2-7; D not certain. Trimming shortened V by 5 bases and J by 0 bases, and 14 bases separated the two germline ends. This CDR3 has 15 residues. Germline loops: CDR1 MNHNY, CDR2 SVGAGI (reference sequence). CDR3 loop: CASSTTHQGSYEQYV. In DNA, the CDR3 is TGTGCCAGCAGTACCACCCATCAAGGCTCCTACGAGCAGTACGTC.

This clonotype was picked up many times. V gene TRBV7-2 combines with J gene TRBJ1-2; 7 bases match TRBD1. V lost 7 bases and J lost 3; bases outside the gene matches: 2. The length of the CDR3 is 12 residues. Looked up from germline, CDR1 is SGHTA and CDR2 is FQGNSA. The CDR3 DNA sequence: TGTGCCAGCAACGGACAGGACTATGGCTACACCTTC. It specifies CASNGQDYGYTF.

This clonotype was observed many times. The V call is TRBV20-1, the J call TRBJ2-3; D remains ambiguous. The V gene's germline CDR1 is DFQATT and CDR2 SNEGSKA (reference sequence). CDR3 size: 12 residues. Trimming stripped 3 bases from V and 6 bases from J, with 10 bases between. DNA for the CDR3: TGCAGTGCTAGGTTGGGGTCGGATACGCAGTATTTT. Translated: CSARLGSDTQYF.

This clonotype was seen many times. The CDR3: CASSPRPRRYGELFF. The CDR3 nucleotides read TGTGCCAGCAGCCCCAGACCCAGGAGGTACGGGGAGCTGTTTTTT. The rearrangement joins TRBV7-9 to TRBJ2-2, with D perhaps matching TRBD2 (5 bases). Germline CDR1 reads SEHNR; CDR2 reads FQNEAQ (reference sequence). The V and J ends lost 5 bases and 7 bases respectively, with 17 bases between them. This CDR3 has 15 amino acids.

A single count supports this clonotype. A much larger clone differs by one base, so this may be a read error. The CDR3 carries no conserved terminal phenylalanine or tryptophan, so it likely arises from a read error. The gene calls are TRBV7-8 and TRBJ2-3; D is undetermined. Germline-derived CDR1 and CDR2 are SGHVS and FQNEAQ. The CDR3 consists of 11 residues. V gave up 5 bases and J gave up 7 bases, with 7 bases separating them. CDR3 sequence: CASSDRYTQYI. The CDR3 region has the DNA TGTGCCAGCAGCGATAGATATACGCAGTATATT.

The J gene is TRBJ2-7, the V gene TRBV18, with 13 positions matching TRBD2. Germline V CDR1 and CDR2: KGHSH, LQKENI. CDR3 size: 15 residues. The V and J ends lost 4 bases and 5 bases, in that order; junction bases with no gene match: 5. CDR3 region: CASSHEGLAGNEQYV. The CDR3 DNA sequence: TGTGCCAGCTCACACGAGGGACTAGCGGGGAACGAGCAGTACGTC.

The table lists this clonotype with a few counts. This chain links TRBV10-3 with TRBJ1-6, with D perhaps TRBD1 (6 bases). CDR3 length: 16 residues. The V gene lost 2 bases and the J gene lost 3 bases, with 11 bases spanning the gap. Germline CDR1 reads ENHRY; CDR2 reads SYGVKD. The CDR3 protein is CAISEREGGYNSPLHF. DNA of the CDR3: TGTGCCATCAGTGAGCGGGAGGGGGGCTATAATTCACCCCTCCACTTT.

V usage is TRBV15 and J usage is TRBJ1-5; D not resolved. The CDR3 totals 12 residues. Germline V lookup: CDR1 LNHNV, CDR2 YYDKDF (reference sequence). The germline V and J ends were trimmed by 0 bases and 6 bases, with 3 bases remaining between them. DNA for the CDR3: TGTGCCACCAGCAGAGATGCTCAGCCCCAGCATTTT. Protein product: CATSRDAQPQHF.

This clonotype has more than one count but fewer than ten. This chain joins TRBV6-1 and TRBJ1-1; D perhaps matches TRBD1 (5 bases). The CDR3 length is 15 residues. From germline, CDR1 is MNHNS and CDR2 SASEGT. V shed 4 bases and J shed 4 bases, with 16 bases lying between them. CDR3 sequence: CASSGGGRWGTEAFF. The DNA of the CDR3 is TGTGCCAGCAGTGGGGGGGGACGATGGGGCACTGAAGCTTTCTTT.

The chain recombines TRBV5-1 with TRBJ2-7; TRBD2 might be the D (5 bases). V shed 3 bases and J shed 5 bases, with 12 bases lying between them. Germline values: CDR1 SGHRS, CDR2 YFSETQ. The length of the CDR3 is 13 residues. The CDR3 spells CASSSSFGDEQYF. The CDR3 DNA sequence: TGCGCCAGCAGCTCCTCCTTCGGGGACGAGCAGTACTTC. The whole variable domain, filled in from reference TRBV5-1 and TRBJ2-7, reads KAGVTQTPRYLIKTRGQQVTLSCSPISGHRSVSWYQQTPGQGLQFLFEYFSETQRNKGNFPGRFSGRQFSNSRSEMNVSTLELGDSALYLCASSSSFGDEQYFGPGTRLTVT.

This clonotype has more than one count but fewer than ten. This chain uses TRBV12-3 or TRBV12-4 with TRBJ2-7; 14 bases are shared with TRBD2. There are 15 residues in the CDR3. Unmatched junction bases numbered 5, after V lost 7 bases and J lost 3 bases. CDR3 region: CASTRGTSGGYEQYF. The CDR3, as DNA: TGTGCCAGCACTAGGGGGACTAGCGGGGGCTACGAGCAGTACTTC.

This clonotype came up a few times. The chain recombines TRBV27 with TRBJ1-1, with TRBD1 identical over 11 bases. V trimming: 4 bases; J trimming: 11 bases; junction bases outside the gene matches: 9. The CDR3 spans 14 residues. The germline CDR1 and CDR2 sequences are MNHEY and SMNVEV (reference sequence). CDR3 protein: CASSWDRGSGRAFF. CDR3 nucleotide sequence: TGTGCCAGCAGTTGGGACAGGGGGTCTGGTCGGGCTTTCTTT.